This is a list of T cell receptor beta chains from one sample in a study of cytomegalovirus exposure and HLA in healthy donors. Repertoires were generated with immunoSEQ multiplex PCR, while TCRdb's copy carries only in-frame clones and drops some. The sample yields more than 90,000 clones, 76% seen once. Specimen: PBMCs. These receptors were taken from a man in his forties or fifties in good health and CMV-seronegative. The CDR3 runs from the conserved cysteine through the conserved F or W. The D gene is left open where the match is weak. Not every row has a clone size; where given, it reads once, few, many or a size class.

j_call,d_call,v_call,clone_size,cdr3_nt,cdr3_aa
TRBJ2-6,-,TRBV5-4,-,TGTGCCAGCAGCTGGCGGCGCATCCGCTCTGGGGCCAACGTCCTGACTTTC,CASSWRRIRSGANVLTF
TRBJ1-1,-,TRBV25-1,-,TGTGCCAGCATTGGCCAGGGCGGCCGAGCTTTCTTT,CASIGQGGRAFF
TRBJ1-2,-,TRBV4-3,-,TGCGCCAGCAGCCAAGATTGGACGCAGGGTGGCTACACCTTC,CASSQDWTQGGYTF
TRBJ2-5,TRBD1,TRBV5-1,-,TGCGCCAGCAGCTTGGGCGGGACAGGGAGGCAAGAGACCCAGTACTTC,CASSLGGTGRQETQYF
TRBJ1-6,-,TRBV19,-,TGTGCCAGTAGTAACCAGGGGCGCTGGCCACCCCTCCACTTT,CASSNQGRWPPLHF
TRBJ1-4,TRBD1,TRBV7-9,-,TGTTCCAGCACTCCACTGGTTGGGACAGGGTATGAAAAACTGTTTTTT,CSSTPLVGTGYEKLFF
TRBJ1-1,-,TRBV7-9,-,-,CSSSFGQGWEAFF
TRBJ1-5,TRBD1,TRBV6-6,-,TGTGCCAGCAGTCCGACAGGGGGTCAGCCCCAGCATTTT,CASSPTGGQPQHF
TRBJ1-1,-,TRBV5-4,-,TGTGCCAGCAGACGCGGGATCGACACTGAAGCTTTCTTT,CASRRGIDTEAFF
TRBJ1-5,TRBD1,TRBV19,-,TGTGCCAGTAGTATAGTCATCTCGGGACAGGGAAATCAGCCCCAGCATTTT,CASSIVISGQGNQPQHF
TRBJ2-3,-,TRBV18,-,TGTGCCAGCTCACCGGGCGGGGGCTCAGATACGCAGTATTTT,CASSPGGGSDTQYF
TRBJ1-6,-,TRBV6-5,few,TGTGCCAGCAGGGGGGGGATTCAGGACTCACCCCTCCACTTT,CASRGGIQDSPLHF
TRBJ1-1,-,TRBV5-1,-,TGCGCCAGTTCCTCGGGGTCCGAGAACACTGAAGCTTTCTTT,CASSSGSENTEAFF
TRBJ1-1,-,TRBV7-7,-,TGTGCTAGCAGCTTTCAGGAGAACACTGAAGCTTTCTTT,CASSFQENTEAFF
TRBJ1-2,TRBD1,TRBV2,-,TGTGCCAGCAGTGATATCGGGACAGGTTATGGCTACACCTTC,CASSDIGTGYGYTF
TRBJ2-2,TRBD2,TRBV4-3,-,TGCGCCAGCAGCCAACTAGCGGGGGCGGACGGGGAGCTGTTTTTT,CASSQLAGADGELFF
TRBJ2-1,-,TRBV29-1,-,TGCAGCGTCTGGGTAGCGCTCAACTACAATGAGCAGTTCTTC,CSVWVALNYNEQFF
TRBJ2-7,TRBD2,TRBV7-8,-,TGTGCCAGCAGCTTAGCAGCGGGGGGGCCCGAGCAGTACTTC,CASSLAAGGPEQYF
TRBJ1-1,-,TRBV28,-,TGTGCCAGCACCTCTTACACCTCAATGAACACTGAAGCTTTCTTT,CASTSYTSMNTEAFF
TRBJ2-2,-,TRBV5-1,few,TGCGCCAGCAGCTTCGGACACCGAGGAAACGGGGAGCTGTTTTTT,CASSFGHRGNGELFF
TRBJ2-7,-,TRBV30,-,TGTGCCTGGACTTCAGACAGCCCCTACGAGCAGTACTTC,CAWTSDSPYEQYF
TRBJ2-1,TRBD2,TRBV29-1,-,TGCAGCGTTGAAGACCCAACTAGCGGGGGGTACAATGAGCAGTTCTTC,CSVEDPTSGGYNEQFF
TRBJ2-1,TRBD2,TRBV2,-,TGTGCCAGCAGTGTAATTAGCGGGGGGGGCTATGAGCAGTTCTTC,CASSVISGGGYEQFF
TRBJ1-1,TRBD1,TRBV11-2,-,TGTGCCAGCAGCTTCGGTCCGGGACAGGGAACTGAAGCTTTCTTT,CASSFGPGQGTEAFF
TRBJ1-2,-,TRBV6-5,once,TGTGCCAGCAGTTACTCGTACGGGTATGGCTACACCTTC,CASSYSYGYGYTF
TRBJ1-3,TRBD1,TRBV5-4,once,TGTGCCAGCAGTCCCGGGACAGCCTCTGGAAACACCATATATTTT,CASSPGTASGNTIYF
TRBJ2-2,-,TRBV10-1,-,TGCGTCCACCTGCGGATATGGAACACCGGGGAGCTGTTTTTT,CVHLRIWNTGELFF
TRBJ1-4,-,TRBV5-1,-,TGCGCCAGCAGCATACAGGGATCTAATGAAAAACTGTTTTTT,CASSIQGSNEKLFF
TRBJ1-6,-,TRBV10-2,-,TGCGCCAGCAGTGAGTCACAGGGACGTCTCTCACCCCTCCACTTT,CASSESQGRLSPLHF
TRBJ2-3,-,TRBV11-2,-,TGTGCCAGCAGCTTAGATTTCGGCACAGATACGCAGTATTTT,CASSLDFGTDTQYF
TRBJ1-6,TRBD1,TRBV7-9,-,TGTGCCAGCAGCCGACAGGGATCAGGGGGAAATAATTCACCCCTCCACTTT,CASSRQGSGGNNSPLHF
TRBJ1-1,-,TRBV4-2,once,TGTGCCAGCAGCCAAGATGGTCCCCGTCGGGACACTGAAGCTTTCTTT,CASSQDGPRRDTEAFF
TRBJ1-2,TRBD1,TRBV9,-,TGTGCCAGCAGCGCCCCGGGGACAGGGGGGGGCTACACCTTC,CASSAPGTGGGYTF
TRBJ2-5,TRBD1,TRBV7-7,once,TGTGCCAGCAGCTTAGCTGGGGACAGGGAGACCCAGTACTTC,CASSLAGDRETQYF
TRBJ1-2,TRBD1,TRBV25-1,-,TGTGCCAGCAGTGAATTAGGGGACAGGGGCCCCTACACCTTC,CASSELGDRGPYTF
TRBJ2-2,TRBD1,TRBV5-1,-,TGCGCCAGCAGCTACGGGACAGCGAACACCGGGGAGCTGTTTTTT,CASSYGTANTGELFF
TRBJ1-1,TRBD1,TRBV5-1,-,TGCGCCAGCAGCTGGACAGGGGGCACTGAAGCTTTCTTT,CASSWTGGTEAFF
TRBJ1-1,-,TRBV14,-,TGTGCCAGCAGCCCAGCAGGGGCCCTGAACACTGAAGCTTTCTTT,CASSPAGALNTEAFF
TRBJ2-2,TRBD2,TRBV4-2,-,TGTGCCAGCAGCCAAGATCTTGCGCAGCGGGGGGCGAACACCGGGGAGCTGTTTTTT,CASSQDLAQRGANTGELFF
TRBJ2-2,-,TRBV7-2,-,TGTGCCAGCAGCTTATACTCTCCCCCCGGGGAGCTGTTTTTT,CASSLYSPPGELFF
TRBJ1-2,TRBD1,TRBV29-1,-,TGCAGCGTTGAATCCCCCGGGACAGGGGTTGGGTATGGCTACACCTTC,CSVESPGTGVGYGYTF
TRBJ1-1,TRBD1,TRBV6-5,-,TGTGCCATCAGGGGGGACAGGGGAGGCGCTGAAGCTTTCTTT,CAIRGDRGGAEAFF
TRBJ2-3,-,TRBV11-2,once,TGTGCCAGCAGCCGGAGGCGGGACAGACCCTGGGATACGCAGTATTTT,CASSRRRDRPWDTQYF
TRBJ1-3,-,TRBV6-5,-,TGTGCCAGCAGTTACTCGACCAGGCCGTCTGGAAACACCATATATTTT,CASSYSTRPSGNTIYF
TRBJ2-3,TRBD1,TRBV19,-,TGTGCCAGTAGGGCCTTCTCCGGGACAGGGCCAGGGGATACGCAGTATTTT,CASRAFSGTGPGDTQYF
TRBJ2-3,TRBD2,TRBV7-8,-,TGTGCCAGCAGATACGGGACTAGCGGGGAGACGCAGTATTTT,CASRYGTSGETQYF
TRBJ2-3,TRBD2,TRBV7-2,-,TGTGCCAGCTCGAGCGGGGGGACCACAGATACGCAGTATTTT,CASSSGGTTDTQYF
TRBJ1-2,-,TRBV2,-,TGTGCCAGCAGTGACAATTCCTATGGCTACACCTTC,CASSDNSYGYTF
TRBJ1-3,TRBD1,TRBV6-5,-,TGTGCCAGCAGTTACGGGACAGTCGACTCTGGAAACACCATATATTTT,CASSYGTVDSGNTIYF
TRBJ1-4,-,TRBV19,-,TGTGCCAGTAGTGTACACAATAATGAAAAACTGTTTTTT,CASSVHNNEKLFF
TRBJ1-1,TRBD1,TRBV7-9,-,TGTTCCAGCAGCGGATGGGACAGGGACACTGAAGCTTTCTTT,CSSSGWDRDTEAFF
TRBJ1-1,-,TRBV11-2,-,TGTGCCAGCAGCTTAGTTGAGCTCCCGAACACTGAAGCTTTCTTT,CASSLVELPNTEAFF
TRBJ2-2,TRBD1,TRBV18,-,TGTGCCAGCTCGGACAGGGATGGCGGGGAGCTGTTTTTT,CASSDRDGGELFF
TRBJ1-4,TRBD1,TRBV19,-,TGTGCCAGTAGTATACCCAGGACAGGGAATGAAAAACTGTTTTTT,CASSIPRTGNEKLFF
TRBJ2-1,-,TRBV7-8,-,TGTGCCAGCAGCTTAGCCGGAGCTAGCTGGGCCAATGAGCAGTTCTTC,CASSLAGASWANEQFF
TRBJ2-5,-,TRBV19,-,TGTGCCAGTAGTCCGAGACTGCGATCGAGACCAAAAGAGACCCAGTACTTC,CASSPRLRSRPKETQYF
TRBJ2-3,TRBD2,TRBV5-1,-,TGCGCCAGCAGCTCCCTAGCGGGGGGGACAGATACGCAGTATTTT,CASSSLAGGTDTQYF
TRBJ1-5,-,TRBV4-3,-,TGCGCCAGCAGCCAAGAAGGGGGCAATCAGCCCCAGCATTTT,CASSQEGGNQPQHF
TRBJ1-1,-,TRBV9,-,TGTGCCAGCAGCGGTACGTGGGGGGGGCCAGCTTTCTTT,CASSGTWGGPAFF
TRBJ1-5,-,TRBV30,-,TGTGCCTGGAGTGTAGTTGAGGGCAATCAGCCCCAGCATTTT,CAWSVVEGNQPQHF